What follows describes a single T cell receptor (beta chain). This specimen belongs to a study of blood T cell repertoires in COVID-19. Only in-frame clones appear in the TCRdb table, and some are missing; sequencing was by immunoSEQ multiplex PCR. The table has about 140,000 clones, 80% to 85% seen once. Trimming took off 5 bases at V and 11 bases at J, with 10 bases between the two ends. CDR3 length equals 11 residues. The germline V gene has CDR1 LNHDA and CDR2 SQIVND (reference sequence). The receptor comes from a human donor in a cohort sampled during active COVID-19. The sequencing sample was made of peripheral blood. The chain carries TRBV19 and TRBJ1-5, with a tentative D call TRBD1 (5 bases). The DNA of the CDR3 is TGTGCCAGTAGTGAGCTAGGGGCCCAGCATTTT. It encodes CASSELGAQHF.